This T cell receptor (beta chain) is from a study of T cells in Graves' hyperthyroidism and ophthalmopathy. Looking at the study overall: Peripheral blood collection took place at initial diagnosis, before any treatment. Study-level points and caveats: In the analysis, a 13 V-J model separated ophthalmopathy from stable hyperthyroidism.

TCR beta CDR3 regions were amplified from RNA. TCR CDR3 regions were first amplified by RT-PCR with HTBI primers. Each CDR3 protein gets one entry after TCRdb re-called the multiplex PCR reads with MiXCR. The top ten clones hold about 20% of a sample with about 400,000 distinct CDR3 sequences, 13% to 15% of them seen once. Patients showing uncontrolled infection, other autoimmune disease, pregnancy or lactation were ineligible. The PBMCs had their origin in roughly 9.8 ml of fresh peripheral blood. CDR3 length: 14 residues. V was shortened by 5 bases and J by 4 bases, with 18 bases between the two germline ends. Germline CDR1 reads SQVTM; CDR2 reads ANQGSEA. This clonotype was seen repeatedly, ten times or more. Its cognate antigen is unknown.

The TCR comes from a woman in her sixties with Graves' ophthalmopathy. V is TRBV29-1 and J is TRBJ2-7, with TRBD2 as a possible D gene (5 bases). The source material was blood. The CDR3 nucleotides read TGCAGCGTTATCCTAGAGGGCAGGAGTTACGAGCAGTACTTC. Translation: CSVILEGRSYEQYF.